This paragraph covers one T cell receptor (beta chain) sequence. Its antigen remains unidentified. Here immunoSEQ multiplex PCR was the method, and the copy in TCRdb shows in-frame clones only, minus some. This table holds tens of thousands of clones, almost 95% found once. The V end lost 1 base, the J end lost 2 bases, and 12 bases lay between the germline ends. The germline V gene encodes CDR1 LGHNA and CDR2 YSLEER. This CDR3 is 17 amino acids long. These data belong to a study of graft-versus-host responses after intestinal transplantation. Study in general: Recipients received multivisceral, liver-intestinal, or isolated intestinal transplants. Anti-thymocyte globulin was used for induction in all recipients, who then took tacrolimus and steroids for approximately 3 years.

General observations from the study: Clonal ratios of graft-versus-host to host-versus-graft in allografts were high for patients exhibiting graft-donor T cell macrochimerism.

The rearrangement uses TRBV4-3 and TRBJ2-6; D is unresolved. This specimen was unstimulated CD4+ T cells sorted from spleen or lymph node cells, taken before transplant. This receptor was taken from a human donor who was the organ donor for an intestinal transplant. CDR3 region: CASSQVWLVAGANVLTF. The CDR3 nucleotides read TGCGCCAGCAGCCAAGTTTGGTTGGTAGCTGGGGCCAACGTCCTGACTTTC.